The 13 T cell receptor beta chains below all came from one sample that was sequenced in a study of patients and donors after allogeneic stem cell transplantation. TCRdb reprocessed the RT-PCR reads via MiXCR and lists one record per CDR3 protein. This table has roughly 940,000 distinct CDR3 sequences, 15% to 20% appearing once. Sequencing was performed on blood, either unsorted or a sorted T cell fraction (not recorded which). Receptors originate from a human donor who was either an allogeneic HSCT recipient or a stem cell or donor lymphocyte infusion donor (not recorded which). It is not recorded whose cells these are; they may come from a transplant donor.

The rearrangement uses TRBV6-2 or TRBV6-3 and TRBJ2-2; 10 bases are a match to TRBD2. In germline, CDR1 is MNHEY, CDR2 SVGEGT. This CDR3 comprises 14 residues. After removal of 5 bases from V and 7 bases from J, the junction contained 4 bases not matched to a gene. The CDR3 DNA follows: TGTGCCAGCAGTACGGGACTAGCGATCGGGGAGCTGTTTTTT. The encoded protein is CASSTGLAIGELFF.

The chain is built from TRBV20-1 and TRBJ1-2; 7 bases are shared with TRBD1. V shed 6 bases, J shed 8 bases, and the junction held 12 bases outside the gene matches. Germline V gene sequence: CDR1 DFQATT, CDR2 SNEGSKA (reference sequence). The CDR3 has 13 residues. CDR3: CSAGVSQGGGYTF. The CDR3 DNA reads TGCAGTGCCGGAGTTTCCCAGGGGGGCGGCTACACCTTC.

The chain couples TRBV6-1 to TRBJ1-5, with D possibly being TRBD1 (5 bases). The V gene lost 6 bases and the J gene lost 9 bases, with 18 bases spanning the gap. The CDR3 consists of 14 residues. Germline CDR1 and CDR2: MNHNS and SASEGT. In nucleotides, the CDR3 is TGTGCCAGCAGCCTCGGGCAGGGCGTAGGGCCCCAGCATTTT. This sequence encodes CASSLGQGVGPQHF.

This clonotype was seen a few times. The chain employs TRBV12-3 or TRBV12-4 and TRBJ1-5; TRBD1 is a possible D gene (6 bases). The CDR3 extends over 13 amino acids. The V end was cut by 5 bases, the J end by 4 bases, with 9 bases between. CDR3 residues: CASSGQFNQPQHF. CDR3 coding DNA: TGTGCCAGCAGTGGACAGTTTAATCAGCCCCAGCATTTT.

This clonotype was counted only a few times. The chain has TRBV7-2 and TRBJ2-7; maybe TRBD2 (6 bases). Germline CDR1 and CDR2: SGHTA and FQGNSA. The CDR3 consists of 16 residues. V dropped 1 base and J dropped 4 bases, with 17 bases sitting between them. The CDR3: CASSLGWAGFPYEQYF. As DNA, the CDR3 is TGTGCCAGCAGCTTAGGTTGGGCGGGGTTTCCTTACGAGCAGTACTTC.

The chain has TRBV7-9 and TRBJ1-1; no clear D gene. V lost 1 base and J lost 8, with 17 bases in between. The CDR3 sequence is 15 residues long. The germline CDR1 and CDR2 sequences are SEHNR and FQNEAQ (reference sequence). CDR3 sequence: CASSLGSPSTLEAFF. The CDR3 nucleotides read TGTGCCAGCAGCTTAGGTTCACCTAGCACACTCGAAGCTTTCTTT.

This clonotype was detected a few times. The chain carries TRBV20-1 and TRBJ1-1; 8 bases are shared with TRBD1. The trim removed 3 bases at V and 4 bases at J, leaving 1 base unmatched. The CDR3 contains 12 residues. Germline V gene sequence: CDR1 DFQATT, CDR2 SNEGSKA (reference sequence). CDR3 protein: CSASQGATEAFF. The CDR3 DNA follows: TGCAGTGCTAGTCAGGGGGCCACTGAAGCTTTCTTT.

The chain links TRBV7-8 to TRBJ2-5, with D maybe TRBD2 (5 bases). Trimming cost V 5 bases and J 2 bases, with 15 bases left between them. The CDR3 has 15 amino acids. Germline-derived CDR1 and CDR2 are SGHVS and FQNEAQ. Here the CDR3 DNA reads TGTGCCAGCAGCCCAGGACGGACTCCTCAAGAGACCCAGTACTTC. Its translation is CASSPGRTPQETQYF.

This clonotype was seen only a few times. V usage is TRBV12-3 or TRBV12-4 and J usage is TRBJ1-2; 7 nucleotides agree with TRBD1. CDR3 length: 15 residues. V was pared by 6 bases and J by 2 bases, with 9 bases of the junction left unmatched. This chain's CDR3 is CASSRWDSLNYGYTF. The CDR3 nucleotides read TGTGCCAGCAGCCGATGGGACAGCCTAAACTATGGCTACACCTTC.

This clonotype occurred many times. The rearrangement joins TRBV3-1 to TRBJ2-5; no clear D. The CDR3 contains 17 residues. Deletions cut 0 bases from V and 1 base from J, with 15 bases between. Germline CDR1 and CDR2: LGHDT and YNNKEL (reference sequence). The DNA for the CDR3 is TGTGCCAGCAGCCAAGATGGAGTAGAGTTAGGCCAAGAGACCCAGTACTTC. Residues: CASSQDGVELGQETQYF.

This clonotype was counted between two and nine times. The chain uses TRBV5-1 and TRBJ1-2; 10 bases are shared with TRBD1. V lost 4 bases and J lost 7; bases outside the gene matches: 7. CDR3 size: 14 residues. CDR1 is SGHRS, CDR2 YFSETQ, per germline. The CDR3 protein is CASSLRQGAGGYTF. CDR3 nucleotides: TGCGCCAGCAGCCTCCGACAGGGGGCGGGTGGCTACACCTTC.

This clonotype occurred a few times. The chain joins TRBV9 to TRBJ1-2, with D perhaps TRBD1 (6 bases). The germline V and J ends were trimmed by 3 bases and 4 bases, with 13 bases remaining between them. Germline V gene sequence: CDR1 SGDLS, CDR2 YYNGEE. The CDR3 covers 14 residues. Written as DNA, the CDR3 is TGTGCCAGCAGCGGTACAGGGTTGAGCTATGGCTACACCTTC. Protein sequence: CASSGTGLSYGYTF.

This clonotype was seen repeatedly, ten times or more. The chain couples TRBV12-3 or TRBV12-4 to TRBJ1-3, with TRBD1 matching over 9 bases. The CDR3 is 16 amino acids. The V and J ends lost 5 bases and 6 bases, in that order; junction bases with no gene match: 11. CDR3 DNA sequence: TGTGCCAGCAGTCTGTACAGGGGGCTATTTGAAAACACCATATATTTT. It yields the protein CASSLYRGLFENTIYF.